This record concerns one T cell receptor (beta chain) sequence. What it recognizes is unknown. The entry originates in a study of OX40 agonist ivuxolimab in advanced cancers. In the study overall: Partial response was recorded in three patients: one hepatocellular carcinoma and two cutaneous melanoma cases. Points from the study as a whole: By week 6 at 0.1 to 3.0 mg/kg, blood CD4+ and CD8+ T cells had expanded clonally.

V lost 2 bases to trimming and J lost 4 bases; unmatched junction nucleotides: 9. Germline lookup yields CDR1 LNHDA and CDR2 SQIVND (reference sequence). This CDR3 region has 19 residues. TCRdb's copy holds only in-frame clones and misses some; the assay was immunoSEQ multiplex PCR. The repertoire holds approximately 17,000 clones, with roughly four fifths as singletons. This specimen consisted of CD4+ or CD8+ T cells sorted from blood, obtained in a trial of the OX40 agonist ivuxolimab. The chain is built from TRBV19 and TRBJ2-6, with 12 bases lining up with TRBD1. The origin of this receptor is an adult with an advanced solid tumor such as melanoma, head and neck, liver or kidney cancer. CDR3 protein: CASSIRPGQGATGANVLTF. DNA of the CDR3: TGTGCCAGTAGTATAAGACCGGGACAGGGGGCGACCGGGGCCAACGTCCTGACTTTC.